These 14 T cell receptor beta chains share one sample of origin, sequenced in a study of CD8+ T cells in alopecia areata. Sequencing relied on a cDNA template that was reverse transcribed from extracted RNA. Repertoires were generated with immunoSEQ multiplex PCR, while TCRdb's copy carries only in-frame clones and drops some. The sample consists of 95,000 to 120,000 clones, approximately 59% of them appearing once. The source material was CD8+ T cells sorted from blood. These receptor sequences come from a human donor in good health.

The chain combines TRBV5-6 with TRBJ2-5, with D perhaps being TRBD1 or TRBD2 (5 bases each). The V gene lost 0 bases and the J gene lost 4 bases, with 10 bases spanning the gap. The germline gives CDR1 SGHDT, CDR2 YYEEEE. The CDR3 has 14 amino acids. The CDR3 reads CASSLAPGTETQYF. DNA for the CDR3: TGTGCCAGCAGCTTGGCCCCAGGGACAGAGACCCAGTACTTC.

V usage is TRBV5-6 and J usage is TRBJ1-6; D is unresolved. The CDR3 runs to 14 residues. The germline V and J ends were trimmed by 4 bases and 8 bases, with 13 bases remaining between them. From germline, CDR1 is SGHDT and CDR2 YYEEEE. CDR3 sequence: CASSRQPSYSPLHF. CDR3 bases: TGTGCCAGCAGCCGCCAGCCATCCTATTCACCCCTCCACTTT. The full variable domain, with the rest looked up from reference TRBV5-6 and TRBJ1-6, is DAGVTQSPTHLIKTRGQQVTLRCSPKSGHDTVSWYQQALGQGPQFIFQYYEEEERQRGNFPDRFSGHQFPNYSSELNVNALLLGDSALYLCASSRQPSYSPLHFGNGTRLTVT.

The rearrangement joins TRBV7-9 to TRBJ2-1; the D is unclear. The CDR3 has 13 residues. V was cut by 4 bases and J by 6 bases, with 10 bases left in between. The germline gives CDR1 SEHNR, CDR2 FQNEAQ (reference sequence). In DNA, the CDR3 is TGTGCCAGCAGCTCAGAAGTCTTCAATGAGCAGTTCTTC. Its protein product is CASSSEVFNEQFF.

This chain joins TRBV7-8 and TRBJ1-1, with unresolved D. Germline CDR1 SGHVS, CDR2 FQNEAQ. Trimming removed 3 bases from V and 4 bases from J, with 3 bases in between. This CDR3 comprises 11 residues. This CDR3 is CASSFGTEAFF. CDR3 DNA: TGTGCCAGCAGCTTCGGCACTGAAGCTTTCTTT.

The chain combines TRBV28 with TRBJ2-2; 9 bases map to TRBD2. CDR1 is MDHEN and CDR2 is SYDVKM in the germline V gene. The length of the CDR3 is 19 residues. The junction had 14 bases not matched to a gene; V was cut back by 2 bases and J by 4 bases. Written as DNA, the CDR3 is TGTGCCAGCAGTTTACGACTAGCGGTATATCCTAGCCCCACCGGGGAGCTGTTTTTT. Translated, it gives CASSLRLAVYPSPTGELFF.

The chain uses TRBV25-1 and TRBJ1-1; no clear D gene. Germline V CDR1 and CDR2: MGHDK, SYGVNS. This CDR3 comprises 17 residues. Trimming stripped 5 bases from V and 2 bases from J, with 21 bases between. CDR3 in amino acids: CASSSSFGEALNTEAFF. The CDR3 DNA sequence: TGTGCCAGCAGTTCTTCATTTGGGGAAGCTCTTAACACTGAAGCTTTCTTT.

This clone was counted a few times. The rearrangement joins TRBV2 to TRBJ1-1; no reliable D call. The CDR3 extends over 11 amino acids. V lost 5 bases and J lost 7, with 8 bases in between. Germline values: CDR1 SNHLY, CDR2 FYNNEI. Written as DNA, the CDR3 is TGTGCCAGCAGTTATACGGGTGAAGCTTTCTTT. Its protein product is CASSYTGEAFF. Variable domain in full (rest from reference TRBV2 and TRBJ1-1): EPEVTQTPSHQVTQMGQEVILRCVPISNHLYFYWYRQILGQKVEFLVSFYNNEISEKSEIFDDQFSVERPDGSNFTLKIRSTKLEDSAMYFCASSYTGEAFFGQGTRLTVV.

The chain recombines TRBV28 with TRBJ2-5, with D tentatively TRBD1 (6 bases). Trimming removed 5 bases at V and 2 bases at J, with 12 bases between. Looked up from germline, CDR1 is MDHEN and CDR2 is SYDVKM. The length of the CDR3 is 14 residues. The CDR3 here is CASSPQGGQETQYF. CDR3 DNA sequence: TGTGCCAGCAGTCCCCAAGGGGGACAAGAGACCCAGTACTTC.

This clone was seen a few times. CDR3 amino acids: CASSSSPLSYEQYF. CDR3 sequence (DNA): TGTGCCAGCAGCTCCTCCCCGCTGTCCTACGAGCAGTACTTC. The rearrangement uses TRBV7-9 and TRBJ2-7; D unclear. This CDR3 spans 14 amino acids. CDR1 SEHNR and CDR2 FQNEAQ come from the germline V gene (reference sequence). V gave up 4 bases and J gave up 1 base, with 11 bases separating them. The full variable domain, its missing parts supplied by reference TRBV7-9 and TRBJ2-7, is DTGVSQNPRHKITKRGQNVTFRCDPISEHNRLYWYRQTLGQGPEFLTYFQNEAQLEKSRLLSDRFSAERPKGSFSTLEIQRTEQGDSAMYLCASSSSPLSYEQYFGPGTRLTVT.

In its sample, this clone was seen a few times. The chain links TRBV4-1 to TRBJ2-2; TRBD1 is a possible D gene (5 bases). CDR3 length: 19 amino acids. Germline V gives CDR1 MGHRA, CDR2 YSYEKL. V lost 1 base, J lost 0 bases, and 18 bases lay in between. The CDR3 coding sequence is TGCGCCAGCAGCCAAGCCACCATCTTTAGGGGCCCGAACACCGGGGAGCTGTTTTTT. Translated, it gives CASSQATIFRGPNTGELFF.

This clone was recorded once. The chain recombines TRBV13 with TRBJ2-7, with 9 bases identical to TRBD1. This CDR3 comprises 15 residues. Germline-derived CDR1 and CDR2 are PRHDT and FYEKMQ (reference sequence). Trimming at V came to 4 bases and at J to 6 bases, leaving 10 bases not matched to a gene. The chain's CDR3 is CASSWAGTGTSEQYF. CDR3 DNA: TGTGCCAGCAGCTGGGCCGGGACAGGGACCTCCGAGCAGTACTTC. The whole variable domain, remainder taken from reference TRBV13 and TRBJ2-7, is AAGVIQSPRHLIKEKRETATLKCYPIPRHDTVYWYQQGPGQDPQFLISFYEKMQSDKGSIPDRFSAQQFSDYHSELNMSSLELGDSALYFCASSWAGTGTSEQYFGPGTRLTVT.

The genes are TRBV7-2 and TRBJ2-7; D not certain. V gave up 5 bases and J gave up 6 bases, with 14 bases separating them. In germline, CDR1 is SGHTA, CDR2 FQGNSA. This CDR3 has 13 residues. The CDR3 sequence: CASSPPPYGEQYF. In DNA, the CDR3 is TGTGCCAGCAGCCCTCCCCCCTACGGCGAGCAGTACTTC.

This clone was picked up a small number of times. In DNA form, the CDR3 reads TGCAGCGTTGAAGATCTAAGAGCTTCTTCCTATGGCTACACCTTC. As protein: CSVEDLRASSYGYTF. J is TRBJ1-2 and V is TRBV29-1; D gene ambiguous. CDR1 is SQVTM, CDR2 ANQGSEA, per germline. V was clipped by 0 bases and J by 4 bases, with 15 bases between them. The CDR3 loop spans 15 amino acids.

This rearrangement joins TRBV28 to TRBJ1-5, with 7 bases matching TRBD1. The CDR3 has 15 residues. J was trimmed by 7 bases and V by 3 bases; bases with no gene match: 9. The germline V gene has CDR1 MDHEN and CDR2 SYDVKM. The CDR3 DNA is TGTGCCAGCAGTTTGCCGACAGGGCTGAGGCAGCCCCAGCATTTT. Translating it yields CASSLPTGLRQPQHF.